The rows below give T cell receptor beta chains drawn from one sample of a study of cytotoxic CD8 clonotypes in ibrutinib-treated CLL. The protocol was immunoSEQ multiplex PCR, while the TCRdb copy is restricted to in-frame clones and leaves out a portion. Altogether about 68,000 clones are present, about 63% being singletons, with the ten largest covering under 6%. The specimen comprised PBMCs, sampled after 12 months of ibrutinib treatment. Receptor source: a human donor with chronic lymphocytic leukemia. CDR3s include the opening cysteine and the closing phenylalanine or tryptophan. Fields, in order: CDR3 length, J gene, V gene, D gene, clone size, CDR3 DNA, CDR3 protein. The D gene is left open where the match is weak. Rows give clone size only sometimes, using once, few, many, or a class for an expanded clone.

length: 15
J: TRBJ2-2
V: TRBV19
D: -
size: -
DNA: TGTGCCAGTAGTATAAGGGCCAAAATCACCGGGGAGCTGTTTTTT
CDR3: CASSIRAKITGELFF

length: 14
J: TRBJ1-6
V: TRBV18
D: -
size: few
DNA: TGTGCCAGCTCACCAATGACAGTTAATTCACCCCTCCACTTT
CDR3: CASSPMTVNSPLHF

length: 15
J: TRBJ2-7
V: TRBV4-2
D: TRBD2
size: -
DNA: TGTGCCAGCAGCCAAGAGACTAGCGGGGCTCGGGAGCAGTACTTC
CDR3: CASSQETSGAREQYF

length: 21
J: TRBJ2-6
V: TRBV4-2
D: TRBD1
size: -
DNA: TGTGCCAGCAGCCAAGATCTTTTGGGACAGGGGGCCGGAGTAGGGGCCAACGTCCTGACTTTC
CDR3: CASSQDLLGQGAGVGANVLTF

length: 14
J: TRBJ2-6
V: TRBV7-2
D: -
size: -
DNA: TGTGCCAGCAGCTTATCCTCTGGGGCCAACGTCCTGACTTTC
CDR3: CASSLSSGANVLTF

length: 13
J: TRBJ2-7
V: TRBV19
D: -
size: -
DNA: TGTGCCAGTAGCCGGGCGACAGTGGACGAGCAGTACTTC
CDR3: CASSRATVDEQYF

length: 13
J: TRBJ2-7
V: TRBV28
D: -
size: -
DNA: TGTGCCAGCAGTCGTACCCAGCAACGCGAGCAGTACTTC
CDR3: CASSRTQQREQYF

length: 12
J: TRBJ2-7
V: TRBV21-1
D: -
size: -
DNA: TGTGCCAGCAGCGGCGGCCCCTACGAGCAGTACTTC
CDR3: CASSGGPYEQYF

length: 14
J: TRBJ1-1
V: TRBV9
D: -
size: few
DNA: TGTGCCAGCAGCGCCCAGGGCCTCAACACTGAAGCTTTCTTT
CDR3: CASSAQGLNTEAFF

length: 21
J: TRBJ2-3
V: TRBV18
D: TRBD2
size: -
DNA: TGTGCCAGCTCACGCAACGCCGGGACTAGCGGGGGGGTCGATGGCACAGATACGCAGTATTTT
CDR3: CASSRNAGTSGGVDGTDTQYF

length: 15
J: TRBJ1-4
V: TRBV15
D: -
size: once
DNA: TGTGCCACCAGCAGAGATCCGGGCAGGAACGAAAAACTGTTTTTT
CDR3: CATSRDPGRNEKLFF

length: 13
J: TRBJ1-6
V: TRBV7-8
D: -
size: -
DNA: TGTGCCAGCAGCCCACAGGAATGGGCACCCCTCCACTTT
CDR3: CASSPQEWAPLHF

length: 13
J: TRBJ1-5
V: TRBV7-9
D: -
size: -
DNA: TGTGCCAGCAGCTCCCAGGGAGATCAGCCCCAGCATTTT
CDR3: CASSSQGDQPQHF

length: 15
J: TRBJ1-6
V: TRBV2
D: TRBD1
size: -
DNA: TGTGCCAGCACCCTACAGGGGAGGCTGGATTCACCCCTCCACTTT
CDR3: CASTLQGRLDSPLHF

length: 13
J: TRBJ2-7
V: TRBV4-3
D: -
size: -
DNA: TGCGCCAGCAGCCAAGAAGAGAGATACGAGCAGTACTTC
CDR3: CASSQEERYEQYF